Below, 25 T cell receptor beta chains from the same sample are listed, as sequenced in a study of OX40 agonist ivuxolimab in advanced cancers. Clones were read by immunoSEQ multiplex PCR, and TCRdb kept only the in-frame ones, dropping some. This sample has 90,000 to 130,000 clones, with approximately 89% found just once. Material: CD4+ or CD8+ T cells sorted from blood, obtained in a trial of the OX40 agonist ivuxolimab. Every receptor here comes from an adult with an advanced solid tumor such as melanoma, head and neck, liver or kidney cancer.

V and J are TRBV6-5 and TRBJ2-1; possibly TRBD2 for D (6 bases). CDR1 MNHEY and CDR2 SVGAGI come from the germline V gene. V was pared by 5 bases and J by 6 bases, with 11 bases between. The CDR3 spans 13 residues. CDR3 sequence (DNA): TGTGCCAGCAGTCGGACTATTGGCAATGAGCAGTTCTTC. This gives the protein CASSRTIGNEQFF.

This clone is a singleton in its sample. V is TRBV30 and J is TRBJ2-2; TRBD1 matches 8 bases. Germline values: CDR1 GTSNPN, CDR2 SVGIG (reference sequence). Trimming at V came to 1 base and at J to 3 bases, leaving 7 bases not matched to a gene. This CDR3 comprises 16 residues. The CDR3 here is CAWSGGQALYTGELFF. CDR3 in DNA: TGTGCCTGGAGTGGGGGACAGGCTTTGTACACCGGGGAGCTGTTTTTT.

The rearrangement joins TRBV11-2 to TRBJ1-6, with 7 positions matching TRBD1. The CDR3 contains 18 residues. V trimming: 5 bases; J trimming: 0 bases; junction bases outside the gene matches: 10. The germline gives CDR1 SGHAT, CDR2 FQNNGV. CDR3 coding DNA: TGTGCCAGCAGCGTTAGGGCAGGGGGAAGCTCCTATAATTCACCCCTCCACTTT. Translation gives CASSVRAGGSSYNSPLHF.

The chain uses TRBV10-3 and TRBJ1-1; D gene ambiguous. Germline assignment: CDR1 ENHRY and CDR2 SYGVKD. The CDR3 runs 14 residues. V lost 10 bases and J 3 bases, leaving 18 bases between the germline ends. The CDR3 loop is CATTQSVSDTEAFF. The DNA for the CDR3 is TGTGCCACCACCCAGAGTGTTTCGGACACTGAAGCTTTCTTT.

The chain links TRBV29-1 to TRBJ2-2; 8 nucleotides agree with TRBD1. V dropped 7 bases and J dropped 4; count of bases not matched to a gene: 5. The CDR3 runs 13 residues. CDR1 and CDR2 (germline): SQVTM, ANQGSEA. The CDR3 nucleotides are TGCAGCGCCGCTACAGGGGGCACCGGGGAGCTGTTTTTT. Translated: CSAATGGTGELFF.

The genes are TRBV6-6 and TRBJ1-3, with D possibly TRBD1 on 6 matching bases. V lost 6 bases and J 4 bases, leaving 13 bases between the germline ends. The CDR3 consists of 14 residues. CDR1 is MNHNY, CDR2 SVGAGI, per germline (reference sequence). The CDR3 sequence: CASRGRTAGNTIYF. CDR3 coding DNA: TGTGCCAGCAGAGGGAGGACAGCCGGAAACACCATATATTTT.

The rearrangement uses TRBV29-1 and TRBJ2-3, with D possibly being TRBD1 (5 bases). This CDR3 contains 13 residues. CDR1 SQVTM and CDR2 ANQGSEA come from the germline V gene. The V end was cut by 7 bases, the J end by 6 bases, with 17 bases between. The CDR3 DNA is TGCAGCGCTGGGGCCCAAACCCATGATACGCAGTATTTT. As protein: CSAGAQTHDTQYF.

The chain recombines TRBV9 with TRBJ2-3; 8 nucleotides line up with TRBD2. The CDR3 spans 17 residues. The ends lost 0 bases at V and 4 bases at J; junction bases unmatched: 10. Germline-derived CDR1 and CDR2 are SGDLS and YYNGEE. In DNA form, the CDR3 reads TGTGCCAGCAGCGTAGGAGGGAGCGGGAGTTGGGCAGATACGCAGTATTTT. Translating it yields CASSVGGSGSWADTQYF.

This chain links TRBV6-1 with TRBJ1-2; TRBD1 aligns across 7 bases. Trimming took 6 bases from V and 7 from J; bases not matched to a gene: 5. CDR3 length equals 12 residues. From germline, CDR1 is MNHNS and CDR2 SASEGT. The CDR3 nucleotides read TGTGCCAGCAGCGTTTCAGGGGGTGGCTACACCTTC. The encoded protein is CASSVSGGGYTF.

The rearrangement links TRBV7-8 to TRBJ2-7; a weak D match, TRBD2 (6 bases). With 4 bases removed from V and 0 bases from J, the gap between germline ends came to 16 bases. This CDR3 has 16 residues. Germline assignment: CDR1 SGHVS and CDR2 FQNEAQ. The CDR3 sequence is CASSSGTGLNSYEQYF. In DNA form, the CDR3 reads TGTGCCAGCAGCTCCGGGACTGGATTGAACTCCTACGAGCAGTACTTC.

This chain links TRBV29-1 with TRBJ1-2; perhaps TRBD1 as D (5 bases). The CDR3 has 13 amino acids. Germline V gene sequence: CDR1 SQVTM, CDR2 ANQGSEA. V was pared by 3 bases and J by 4 bases, with 12 bases between. The CDR3 protein is CSVDRAQTYGYTF. The CDR3, as DNA: TGCAGCGTTGACAGGGCCCAGACCTATGGCTACACCTTC. Based on the CDR3 plus reference TRBV29-1 and TRBJ1-2, the full variable domain is SAVISQKPSRDICQRGTSLTIQCQVDSQVTMMFWYRQQPGQSLTLIATANQGSEATYESGFVIDKFPISRPNLTFSTLTVSNMSPEDSSIYLCSVDRAQTYGYTFGSGTRLTVV.

The chain is built from TRBV2 and TRBJ2-3, with TRBD2 matching 12 bases. Germline loops: CDR1 SNHLY, CDR2 FYNNEI. J was trimmed by 3 bases and V by 4 bases; bases with no gene match: 2. The CDR3 loop spans 15 amino acids. CDR3 DNA: TGTGCCAGCAGTGCGACTAGCGGGGGTACAGATACGCAGTATTTT. Translated: CASSATSGGTDTQYF.

This clone was seen only once. The J gene is TRBJ2-1, the V gene TRBV30; no definite D call. The V end lost 3 bases, the J end lost 6 bases, and 15 bases lay between the germline ends. CDR3 length: 14 amino acids. Germline loops: CDR1 GTSNPN, CDR2 SVGIG (reference sequence). The CDR3 sequence is CAWSAIATGNEQFF. CDR3 in DNA: TGTGCCTGGAGCGCTATCGCCACGGGCAATGAGCAGTTCTTC.

The chain recombines TRBV5-1 with TRBJ1-4; TRBD1 is a possible D gene (5 bases). The CDR3 loop spans 14 amino acids. V lost 0 bases, J lost 8 bases, and 11 bases lay in between. Germline V lookup: CDR1 SGHRS, CDR2 YFSETQ. CDR3: CASSLGQGGEKLFF. The CDR3, as DNA: TGCGCCAGCAGCTTGGGTCAGGGTGGCGAAAAACTGTTTTTT.

V is TRBV6-1 and J is TRBJ2-7; TRBD1 aligns across 10 bases. Germline V gene lookup returns CDR1 MNHNS and CDR2 SASEGT. V was pared by 1 base and J by 1 base, with 7 bases of the junction left unmatched. The CDR3 consists of 17 residues. The DNA of the CDR3 is TGTGCCAGCAGTGAAGGGACGAGGACAGGGGGATCCTACGAGCAGTACTTC. This sequence encodes CASSEGTRTGGSYEQYF.

The rearrangement links TRBV15 to TRBJ1-1; 7 bases are shared with TRBD1. V shed 3 bases, J shed 5 bases, and the junction held 6 bases outside the gene matches. The CDR3 sequence is 14 residues long. Germline V CDR1 and CDR2: LNHNV, YYDKDF (reference sequence). This CDR3 is CATSSRQGRTEAFF. CDR3 DNA sequence: TGTGCCACCAGCAGTCGACAGGGACGAACTGAAGCTTTCTTT.

The V gene is TRBV7-6, the J gene TRBJ2-1, with 7 bases fitting TRBD2. Unmatched junction bases numbered 15, after V lost 1 base and J lost 0 bases. CDR3 length: 20 amino acids. The germline V gene has CDR1 SGHVS and CDR2 FNYEAQ. The CDR3 DNA reads as TGTGCCAGCAGCTTAGATGGCGGGAGCCCACTCCCCCGCTCCTACAATGAGCAGTTCTTC. Its translation is CASSLDGGSPLPRSYNEQFF.

The chain carries TRBV18 and TRBJ2-7; TRBD2 is a possible D gene (5 bases). The germline V gene encodes CDR1 KGHSH and CDR2 LQKENI. This CDR3 is 15 amino acids long. The V gene lost 2 bases and the J gene lost 2 bases, with 13 bases spanning the gap. DNA for the CDR3: TGTGCCAGCTCACCAACTACCGTGGGAGCCTACGAGCAGTACTTC. This translates into CASSPTTVGAYEQYF.

The chain has TRBV19 and TRBJ2-3; D possibly corresponds to TRBD1 (5 bases). The V gene's germline CDR1 is LNHDA and CDR2 SQIVND (reference sequence). This CDR3 has 14 amino acids. V was clipped by 7 bases and J by 2 bases, with 13 bases between them. CDR3 sequence: CASNRDRYTDTQYF. The CDR3 DNA reads as TGTGCCAGTAACCGCGACAGATACACAGATACGCAGTATTTT.

This clone has just one count. CDR3 in amino acids: CSVDEGNTGELFF. CDR3 in DNA: TGCAGCGTTGACGAGGGAAACACCGGGGAGCTGTTTTTT. The V and J genes are TRBV29-1 and TRBJ2-2; possibly TRBD2 for D (5 bases). V lost 3 bases and J 2 bases, leaving 7 bases between the germline ends. The germline gives CDR1 SQVTM, CDR2 ANQGSEA. The CDR3 sequence is 13 residues long.

The chain joins TRBV6-5 to TRBJ1-3; D gene ambiguous. Per the germline V gene, CDR1 is MNHEY and CDR2 is SVGAGI. The CDR3 extends over 14 amino acids. The V gene lost 2 bases and the J gene lost 0 bases, with 5 bases spanning the gap. CDR3 region: CASSYVSSGNTIYF. CDR3 DNA: TGTGCCAGCAGTTACGTGAGCTCTGGAAACACCATATATTTT.

V usage is TRBV6-6 and J usage is TRBJ2-3, with 7 nucleotides matching TRBD2. Trimming took 8 bases from V and 3 from J; bases not matched to a gene: 2. CDR3 size: 12 residues. Looked up from germline, CDR1 is MNHNY and CDR2 is SVGAGI (reference sequence). The CDR3 DNA sequence: TGTGCCAGCCGGGAGGATACAGATACGCAGTATTTT. It yields the protein CASREDTDTQYF.

This chain links TRBV7-9 with TRBJ2-3; 9 bases agree with TRBD2. The junction had 6 bases not matched to a gene; V was cut back by 3 bases and J by 2 bases. From germline, CDR1 is SEHNR and CDR2 FQNEAQ (reference sequence). The length of the CDR3 is 16 residues. The CDR3 region is CASSFPLAGYTDTQYF. CDR3 in DNA: TGTGCCAGCAGCTTTCCCCTAGCGGGATACACAGATACGCAGTATTTT.

The chain links TRBV21-1 to TRBJ2-2; the D call TRBD2 from the table was never checked on the DNA. TRBV21-1 is classified as a pseudogene. CDR3 length equals 15 residues. The CDR3 DNA follows: TGTGCCAGCAGCAAACGGGGTCCGAACACCGGGGAGCTGTTTTTT. Translating gives CASSKRGPNTGELFF.

CDR3 amino acids: CASRSRAGTADYNEQFF. The CDR3 nucleotides are TGTGCCAGCCGCTCCCGAGCCGGGACAGCAGACTACAATGAGCAGTTCTTC. The chain employs TRBV11-3 and TRBJ2-1, with 7 bases identical to TRBD1. The CDR3 covers 17 residues. V was pared by 8 bases and J by 3 bases, with 16 bases of the junction left unmatched. Germline loops: CDR1 SGHNT, CDR2 YENEEA.